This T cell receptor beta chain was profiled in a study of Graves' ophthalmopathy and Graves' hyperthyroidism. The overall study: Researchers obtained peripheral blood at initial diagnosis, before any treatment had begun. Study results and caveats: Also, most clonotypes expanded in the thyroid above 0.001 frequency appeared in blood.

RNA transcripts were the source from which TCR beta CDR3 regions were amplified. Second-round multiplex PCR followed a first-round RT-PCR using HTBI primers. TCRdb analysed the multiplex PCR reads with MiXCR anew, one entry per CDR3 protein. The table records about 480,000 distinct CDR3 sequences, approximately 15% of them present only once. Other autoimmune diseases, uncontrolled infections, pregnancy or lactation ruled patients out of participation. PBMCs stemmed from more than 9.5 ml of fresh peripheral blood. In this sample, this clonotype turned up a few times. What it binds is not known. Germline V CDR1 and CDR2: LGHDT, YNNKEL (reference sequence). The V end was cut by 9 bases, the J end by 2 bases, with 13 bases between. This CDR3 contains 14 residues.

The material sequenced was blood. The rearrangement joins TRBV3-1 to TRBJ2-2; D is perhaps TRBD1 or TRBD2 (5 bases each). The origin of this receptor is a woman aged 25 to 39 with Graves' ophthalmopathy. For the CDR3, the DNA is TGTGCCAGTAAGAGGGGTGCAAACACCGGGGAGCTGTTTTTT. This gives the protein CASKRGANTGELFF.